A single sample gave rise to the 30 T cell receptor beta chains below, sequenced in a study of T cells after yellow fever vaccination (dated by TCRdb to between 2018 and 2020). The treatment or condition label on this specimen signifies: live attenuated yellow fever vaccine strain. Library method: 5' RACE. Sequencing was carried out with an Illumina HiSeq 2500. TCRdb cleaned the public reads at Q25 with fastp, built clones with MiXCR and kept in-frame beta chains. Entries are consolidated by CDR3 protein sequence, retaining the most common genes and DNA. Here the sample has 550,000 to 750,000 distinct CDR3 sequences; about 13% occur a single time. The ten top clones hold over 12% of the sample. The sequencing here drew on PBMCs, taken on the day of the yellow fever booster vaccination. Receptors originate from a man aged 25 to 45 who received the YFV17D yellow fever vaccine.

The rearrangement links TRBV7-2 to TRBJ1-2; D is perhaps TRBD1 (5 bases). The CDR3 consists of 16 residues. Trimming removed 5 bases at V and 2 bases at J, with 18 bases between. Germline V gives CDR1 SGHTA, CDR2 FQGNSA. The CDR3 DNA follows: TGTGCCAGCAGCCCTGAGGGCGGGGGAGGAAACTATGGCTACACCTTC. Its translation is CASSPEGGGGNYGYTF.

This clonotype turned up a few times. This chain joins TRBV18 and TRBJ2-1, with D tentatively TRBD2 (6 bases). Germline V gene lookup returns CDR1 KGHSH and CDR2 LQKENI. This CDR3 has 17 residues. V was pared by 6 bases and J by 6 bases, with 24 bases between. The CDR3 here is CASSPRLGGVGTNEQFF. The CDR3 nucleotides are TGTGCCAGCTCTCCTAGACTGGGGGGTGTCGGGACCAATGAGCAGTTCTTC. Drawing the rest from reference TRBV18 and TRBJ2-1, the complete variable domain is NAGVMQNPRHLVRRRGQEARLRCSPMKGHSHVYWYRQLPEEGLKFMVYLQKENIIDESGMPKERFSAEFPKEGPSILRIQQVVRGDSAAYFCASSPRLGGVGTNEQFFGPGTRLTVL.

The rearrangement joins TRBV11-2 to TRBJ2-1, with 7 bases that match TRBD2. The CDR3 covers 18 residues. Unmatched junction bases numbered 17, after V lost 4 bases and J lost 5 bases. Germline assignment: CDR1 SGHAT and CDR2 FQNNGV. CDR3 protein: CASSWPRTGGRGNNEQFF. In DNA, the CDR3 is TGTGCCAGCAGCTGGCCCCGGACTGGCGGGAGAGGGAACAATGAGCAGTTCTTC.

The sample holds a few counts of this clonotype. The chain is built from TRBV5-1 and TRBJ2-7; no clear D. The CDR3 runs to 14 residues. Germline CDR1 is SGHRS and CDR2 is YFSETQ. V was trimmed by 0 bases and J by 3 bases, leaving 10 bases between them. CDR3: CASSLGASNYEQYF. CDR3 coding DNA: TGCGCCAGCAGCTTGGGTGCCTCCAACTACGAGCAGTACTTC.

This clonotype was seen a few times. V gene TRBV11-2 combines with J gene TRBJ2-5; D perhaps matches TRBD2 (7 bases). The CDR3 consists of 14 residues. Germline CDR1 is SGHAT and CDR2 is FQNNGV. V lost 8 bases, J lost 4 bases, and 17 bases lay in between. CDR3 DNA sequence: TGTGCCAGCCGGGGGGCAGGTGGGAGAGAGACCCAGTACTTC. Its protein product is CASRGAGGRETQYF.

This chain joins TRBV20-1 and TRBJ2-1, with 11 bases identical to TRBD2. The CDR3 sequence is 15 residues long. The germline CDR1 and CDR2 sequences are DFQATT and SNEGSKA (reference sequence). Trimming at V came to 4 bases and at J to 4 bases, leaving 6 bases not matched to a gene. DNA for the CDR3: TGCAGTGCTAAAGCGACTAGCGGGGTTTACAATGAGCAGTTCTTC. Translation gives CSAKATSGVYNEQFF.

The genes are TRBV6-2 or TRBV6-3 and TRBJ2-1, with TRBD2 as a possible D gene (5 bases). Germline CDR1 MNHEY, CDR2 SVGEGT. V lost 2 bases to trimming and J lost 0 bases, with 8 bases between them. The CDR3 runs 15 residues. CDR3 DNA sequence: TGTGCCAGCAGTTACACGGGGAGCTCCTACAATGAGCAGTTCTTC. Translated: CASSYTGSSYNEQFF.

The J gene is TRBJ2-5, the V gene TRBV25-1; D assignment may be TRBD1 or TRBD2 (6 bases each). Germline values: CDR1 MGHDK, CDR2 SYGVNS. The CDR3 extends over 13 amino acids. Trimming removed 4 bases at V and 5 bases at J, with 11 bases between. CDR3 sequence reads: CASSGGARETQYF. In nucleotides, the CDR3 is TGTGCCAGCAGTGGGGGGGCTCGGGAGACCCAGTACTTC. Based on the CDR3 plus reference TRBV25-1 and TRBJ2-5, the full variable domain is EADIYQTPRYLVIGTGKKITLECSQTMGHDKMYWYQQDPGMELHLIHYSYGVNSTEKGDLSSESTVSRIRTEHFPLTLESARPSHTSQYLCASSGGARETQYFGPGTRLLVL.

The V and J genes are TRBV5-5 and TRBJ1-3, with D tentatively TRBD1 (5 bases). The CDR3 consists of 15 residues. V lost 3 bases and J 4 bases, leaving 14 bases between the germline ends. From germline, CDR1 is SGHKS and CDR2 YYEKEE (reference sequence). The CDR3 loop is CASSWVGAQGNTIYF. The CDR3 nucleotides read TGTGCCAGCAGCTGGGTAGGGGCACAAGGAAACACCATATATTTT.

The DNA for the CDR3 is TGCAGTGCTAGAGATATTAGCGGGATCATCTACGAGCAGTACTTC. Amino acid sequence: CSARDISGIIYEQYF. V is TRBV20-1 and J is TRBJ2-7, with 8 bases that match TRBD2. Germline CDR1 DFQATT, CDR2 SNEGSKA (reference sequence). This CDR3 spans 15 amino acids. Trimming removed 0 bases from V and 3 bases from J; junction bases left unmatched: 7.

The chain joins TRBV29-1 to TRBJ2-1; TRBD1 matches at 10 bases. The CDR3 has 13 residues. In germline, CDR1 is SQVTM, CDR2 ANQGSEA. Trimming removed 5 bases from V and 10 bases from J; junction bases left unmatched: 8. The CDR3 coding sequence is TGCAGCGTTTCCCGGGACAGGGGCCAGGAGCAGTTCTTC. It specifies CSVSRDRGQEQFF.

The V gene is TRBV23-1, the J gene TRBJ2-1; 8 positions match TRBD2. TRBV23-1 has ORF status, its function being uncertain. This CDR3 region has 20 residues. The V and J ends lost 2 bases and 4 bases, in that order; junction bases with no gene match: 19. As DNA, the CDR3 is TGCGCCAGCAGTCAACCGTTTCCCCCTCCGGGAGGGCCCTCATACAATGAGCAGTTCTTC. Protein sequence: CASSQPFPPPGGPSYNEQFF.

V gene TRBV20-1 combines with J gene TRBJ1-2, with D unresolved. The CDR3 loop spans 16 amino acids. In germline, CDR1 is DFQATT, CDR2 SNEGSKA (reference sequence). V was trimmed by 3 bases and J by 3 bases, leaving 20 bases between them. Written as DNA, the CDR3 is TGCAGTGCTAGTCGTAAAAGACGGATAGTAGACTATGGCTACACCTTC. Protein: CSASRKRRIVDYGYTF.

The rearrangement links TRBV7-6 to TRBJ2-3; the D is unclear. V lost 0 bases and J lost 7, with 17 bases in between. Looked up from germline, CDR1 is SGHVS and CDR2 is FNYEAQ. The CDR3 contains 16 residues. For the CDR3, the DNA is TGTGCCAGCAGCTTAGCCGACCCCTATTTGACTCATACGCAGTATTTT. This encodes CASSLADPYLTHTQYF.

This chain uses TRBV5-6 with TRBJ1-2, with no clear D. From germline, CDR1 is SGHDT and CDR2 YYEEEE. This CDR3 contains 14 residues. V lost 1 base, J lost 1 base, and 8 bases lay in between. The CDR3, as DNA: TGTGCCAGCAGCTTGCCCGGGGATAACTATGGCTACACCTTC. Translation gives CASSLPGDNYGYTF. Using reference TRBV5-6 and TRBJ1-2 for the parts outside the CDR3, the full variable domain is DAGVTQSPTHLIKTRGQQVTLRCSPKSGHDTVSWYQQALGQGPQFIFQYYEEEERQRGNFPDRFSGHQFPNYSSELNVNALLLGDSALYLCASSLPGDNYGYTFGSGTRLTVV.

This sequence joins TRBV14 and TRBJ1-1; TRBD1 might be the D (5 bases). Per germline, CDR1 SGHDN and CDR2 FVKESK. V dropped 1 base and J dropped 2 bases, with 11 bases sitting between them. The CDR3 covers 15 residues. The CDR3 protein is CASSQVQAGNTEAFF. The CDR3 DNA is TGTGCCAGCAGCCAAGTACAGGCGGGTAACACTGAAGCTTTCTTT.

This chain connects TRBV5-6 to TRBJ1-6; 7 bases agree with TRBD1. Germline CDR1 SGHDT, CDR2 YYEEEE. The V gene end was trimmed by 4 bases and the J gene end by 3 bases; junction bases not matched to a gene: 4. The CDR3 sequence is 15 residues long. The chain's CDR3 is CASSGGQRYNSPLHF. CDR3 nucleotides: TGTGCCAGCAGCGGGGGACAGCGCTATAATTCACCCCTCCACTTT.

This clonotype was counted only a few times. This rearrangement joins TRBV7-2 to TRBJ2-3; D remains unclear. The length of the CDR3 is 14 residues. Germline CDR1 and CDR2: SGHTA and FQGNSA. V was trimmed by 5 bases and J by 3 bases, leaving 12 bases between them. CDR3 in amino acids: CASSLLGMTDTQYF. CDR3 bases: TGTGCCAGCAGCCTCTTAGGGATGACAGATACGCAGTATTTT.

The rearrangement uses TRBV5-1 and TRBJ2-3; 8 bases agree with TRBD2. This CDR3 region has 14 residues. The germline V gene encodes CDR1 SGHRS and CDR2 YFSETQ. V dropped 2 bases and J dropped 3; count of bases not matched to a gene: 2. The CDR3 loop is CASSFRGRTDTQYF. CDR3 bases: TGCGCCAGCAGCTTCCGCGGGAGGACAGATACGCAGTATTTT. The whole variable domain, remainder taken from reference TRBV5-1 and TRBJ2-3, is KAGVTQTPRYLIKTRGQQVTLSCSPISGHRSVSWYQQTPGQGLQFLFEYFSETQRNKGNFPGRFSGRQFSNSRSEMNVSTLELGDSALYLCASSFRGRTDTQYFGPGTRLTVL.

This clonotype has more than one count but fewer than ten. This chain joins TRBV18 and TRBJ2-3, with 14 bases lining up with TRBD2. Germline-derived CDR1 and CDR2 are KGHSH and LQKENI. This CDR3 comprises 16 residues. The ends lost 5 bases at V and 6 bases at J; junction bases unmatched: 7. The CDR3: CASSSTSGRASDTQYF. As DNA, the CDR3 is TGTGCCAGCTCATCGACTAGCGGGAGGGCCTCCGATACGCAGTATTTT.

This clonotype was observed at least ten times. The chain combines TRBV3-1 with TRBJ2-2; no firm D call. CDR3 length: 11 amino acids. V was pared by 6 bases and J by 6 bases, with 5 bases between. The germline CDR1 and CDR2 sequences are LGHDT and YNNKEL (reference sequence). In DNA, the CDR3 is TGTGCCAGCAGTTTACCCGGGGAGCTGTTTTTT. Encoded protein: CASSLPGELFF.

J is TRBJ2-7 and V is TRBV20-1; possibly TRBD1 or TRBD2 for D (6 bases each). Trimming stripped 6 bases from V and 5 bases from J, with 14 bases between. The CDR3 runs to 12 residues. The germline V gene has CDR1 DFQATT and CDR2 SNEGSKA (reference sequence). The CDR3 is CSALGGVNEQYF. DNA for the CDR3: TGCAGTGCCCTGGGGGGCGTCAACGAGCAGTACTTC.

This clonotype turned up a few times. The V call is TRBV4-3, the J call TRBJ1-2; 9 bases align to TRBD1. CDR1 and CDR2 from the germline V gene are LGHNA and YSLEER. This CDR3 contains 15 residues. V shed 5 bases, J shed 5 bases, and the junction held 9 bases outside the gene matches. This CDR3 is CASSAIRDRVYGYTF. The CDR3 DNA reads as TGCGCCAGCAGCGCCATCCGGGACAGGGTGTATGGCTACACCTTC.

The chain joins TRBV29-1 to TRBJ2-3; D uncertain. The CDR3 is 10 residues long. CDR1 and CDR2 (germline): SQVTM, ANQGSEA. Trimming pared 4 bases from V and 3 bases from J, leaving 2 bases between. CDR3 nucleotides: TGCAGCGTTGCGACAGATACGCAGTATTTT. This sequence encodes CSVATDTQYF.

This clonotype was counted between two and nine times. This chain's CDR3 is CASGLNNEKLFF. The CDR3, as DNA: TGTGCCAGTGGACTTAATAATGAAAAACTGTTTTTT. The chain has TRBV5-6 and TRBJ1-4; D unclear. This CDR3 has 12 residues. Germline values: CDR1 SGHDT, CDR2 YYEEEE. The V end was cut by 8 bases, the J end by 4 bases, with 9 bases between.

This clonotype was counted between two and nine times. The J gene is TRBJ2-7, the V gene TRBV5-5; D is perhaps TRBD1 or TRBD2 (5 bases each). The CDR3 is 14 residues long. The germline V and J ends were trimmed by 0 bases and 0 bases, with 7 bases remaining between them. Germline assignment: CDR1 SGHKS and CDR2 YYEKEE (reference sequence). The CDR3 DNA reads as TGTGCCAGCAGCTTGGAAGGGACCTCCTACGAGCAGTACTTC. Translated, it gives CASSLEGTSYEQYF.

The count of this clonotype is one. The genes are TRBV12-3 or TRBV12-4 and TRBJ2-1; D gene uncertain. Trimming removed 5 bases from V and 8 bases from J, with 13 bases in between. This CDR3 region has 13 residues. The CDR3 here is CASSPPGEDEQFF. The CDR3 nucleotides are TGTGCCAGCAGTCCCCCGGGCGAGGATGAGCAGTTCTTC.

The rearrangement joins TRBV4-1 to TRBJ2-1; TRBD2 agrees at 8 bases. The CDR3 has 16 amino acids. Germline V gene sequence: CDR1 MGHRA, CDR2 YSYEKL. The J segment lost 4 bases and the V segment lost 1 base, leaving 6 bases of the junction unmatched. The chain's CDR3 is CASSQATAGEYNEQFF. CDR3 nucleotides: TGCGCCAGCAGCCAAGCCACAGCGGGAGAGTACAATGAGCAGTTCTTC.

This clonotype was seen repeatedly, ten times or more. This chain uses TRBV5-1 with TRBJ2-2; weak D call: TRBD2 (5 bases). Deletions cut 0 bases from V and 1 base from J, with 7 bases between. The CDR3 contains 15 residues. CDR1 is SGHRS and CDR2 is YFSETQ in the germline V gene. CDR3 region: CASSLVRENTGELFF. As DNA, the CDR3 is TGCGCCAGCAGCTTGGTACGGGAGAACACCGGGGAGCTGTTTTTT.

This chain joins TRBV20-1 and TRBJ2-1, with D perhaps matching TRBD2 (7 bases). Trimming took 2 bases from V and 7 from J, leaving 21 bases between them. The CDR3 has 16 amino acids. Per the germline V gene, CDR1 is DFQATT and CDR2 is SNEGSKA (reference sequence). The CDR3 DNA is TGCAGTGCTAGACTACTAGCGCTCAGGGGAAGAAATGAGCAGTTCTTC. Its protein is CSARLLALRGRNEQFF.